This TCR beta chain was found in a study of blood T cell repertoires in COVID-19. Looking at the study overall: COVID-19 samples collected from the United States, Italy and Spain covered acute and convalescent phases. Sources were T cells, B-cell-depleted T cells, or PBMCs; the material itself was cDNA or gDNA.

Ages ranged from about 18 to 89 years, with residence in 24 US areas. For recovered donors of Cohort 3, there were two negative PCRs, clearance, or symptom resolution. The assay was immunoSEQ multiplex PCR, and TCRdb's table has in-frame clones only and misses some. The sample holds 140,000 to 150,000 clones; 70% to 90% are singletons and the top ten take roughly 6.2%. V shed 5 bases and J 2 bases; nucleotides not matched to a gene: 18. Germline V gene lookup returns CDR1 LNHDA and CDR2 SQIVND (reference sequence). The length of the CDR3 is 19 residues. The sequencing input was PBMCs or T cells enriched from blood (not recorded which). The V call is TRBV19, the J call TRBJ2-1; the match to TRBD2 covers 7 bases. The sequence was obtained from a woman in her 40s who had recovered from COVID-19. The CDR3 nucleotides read TGTGCCAGTAGTCCCGGGGCTAGCGGCCCCAAAGGGCCCTACAATGAGCAGTTCTTC. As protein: CASSPGASGPKGPYNEQFF.